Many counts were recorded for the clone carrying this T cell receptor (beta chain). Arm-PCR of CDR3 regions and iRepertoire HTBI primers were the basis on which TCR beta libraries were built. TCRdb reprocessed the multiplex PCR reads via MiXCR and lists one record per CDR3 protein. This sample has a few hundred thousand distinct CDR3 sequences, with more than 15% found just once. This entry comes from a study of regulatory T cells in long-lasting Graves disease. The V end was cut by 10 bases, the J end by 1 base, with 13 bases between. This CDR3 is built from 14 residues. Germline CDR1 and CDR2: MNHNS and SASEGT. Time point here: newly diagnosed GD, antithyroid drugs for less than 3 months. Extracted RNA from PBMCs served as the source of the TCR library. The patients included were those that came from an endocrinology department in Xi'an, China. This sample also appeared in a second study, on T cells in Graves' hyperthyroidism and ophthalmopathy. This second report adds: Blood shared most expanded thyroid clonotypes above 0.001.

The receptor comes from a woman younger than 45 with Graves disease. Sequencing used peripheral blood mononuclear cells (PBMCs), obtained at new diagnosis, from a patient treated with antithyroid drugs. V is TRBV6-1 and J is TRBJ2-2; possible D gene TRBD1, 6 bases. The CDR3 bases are TGTGCCACCACGCCGGGACAGAACACCGGGGAGCTGTTTTTT. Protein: CATTPGQNTGELFF.